This T cell receptor (beta chain) emerged from a study of cytomegalovirus exposure and HLA in healthy donors. Study summary: HLA-typed donors contributed some 87 million unique TCRs, which were held in an early data release. Out of 350 to 400 genotyped donors, about 80% belonged to the Caucasian-associated ancestry cluster.

This PCR relied on a set of 60 Vbeta primers and 13 Jbeta primers. Only in-frame clones appear in the TCRdb table, and some are missing; sequencing was by immunoSEQ multiplex PCR. Among 200,000 to 300,000 clones, 80% to 90% were seen once, and the ten largest hold approximately 2%. Study-wide results and limits: In vitro work confirmed that three CMV-associated chains recognize CMV antigens. Accurate prediction of most subjects' HLA-A and HLA-B alleles from TCR beta sequences was reported.

The CDR3 is 15 amino acids. Germline-derived CDR1 and CDR2 are SGHVS and FQNEAQ. V gave up 7 bases and J gave up 7 bases, with 22 bases separating them. A note on this clone: Its antigen is not identified.

The rearrangement uses TRBV7-8 and TRBJ1-2; perhaps TRBD1 as D (6 bases). Material for sequencing was PBMCs. This TCR derives from a middle-aged woman in good health and CMV-seropositive. The DNA of the CDR3 is TGTGCCAGCAACGCCGGGACGGCAAGGGGGAGTGGCTACACCTTC. It encodes CASNAGTARGSGYTF.